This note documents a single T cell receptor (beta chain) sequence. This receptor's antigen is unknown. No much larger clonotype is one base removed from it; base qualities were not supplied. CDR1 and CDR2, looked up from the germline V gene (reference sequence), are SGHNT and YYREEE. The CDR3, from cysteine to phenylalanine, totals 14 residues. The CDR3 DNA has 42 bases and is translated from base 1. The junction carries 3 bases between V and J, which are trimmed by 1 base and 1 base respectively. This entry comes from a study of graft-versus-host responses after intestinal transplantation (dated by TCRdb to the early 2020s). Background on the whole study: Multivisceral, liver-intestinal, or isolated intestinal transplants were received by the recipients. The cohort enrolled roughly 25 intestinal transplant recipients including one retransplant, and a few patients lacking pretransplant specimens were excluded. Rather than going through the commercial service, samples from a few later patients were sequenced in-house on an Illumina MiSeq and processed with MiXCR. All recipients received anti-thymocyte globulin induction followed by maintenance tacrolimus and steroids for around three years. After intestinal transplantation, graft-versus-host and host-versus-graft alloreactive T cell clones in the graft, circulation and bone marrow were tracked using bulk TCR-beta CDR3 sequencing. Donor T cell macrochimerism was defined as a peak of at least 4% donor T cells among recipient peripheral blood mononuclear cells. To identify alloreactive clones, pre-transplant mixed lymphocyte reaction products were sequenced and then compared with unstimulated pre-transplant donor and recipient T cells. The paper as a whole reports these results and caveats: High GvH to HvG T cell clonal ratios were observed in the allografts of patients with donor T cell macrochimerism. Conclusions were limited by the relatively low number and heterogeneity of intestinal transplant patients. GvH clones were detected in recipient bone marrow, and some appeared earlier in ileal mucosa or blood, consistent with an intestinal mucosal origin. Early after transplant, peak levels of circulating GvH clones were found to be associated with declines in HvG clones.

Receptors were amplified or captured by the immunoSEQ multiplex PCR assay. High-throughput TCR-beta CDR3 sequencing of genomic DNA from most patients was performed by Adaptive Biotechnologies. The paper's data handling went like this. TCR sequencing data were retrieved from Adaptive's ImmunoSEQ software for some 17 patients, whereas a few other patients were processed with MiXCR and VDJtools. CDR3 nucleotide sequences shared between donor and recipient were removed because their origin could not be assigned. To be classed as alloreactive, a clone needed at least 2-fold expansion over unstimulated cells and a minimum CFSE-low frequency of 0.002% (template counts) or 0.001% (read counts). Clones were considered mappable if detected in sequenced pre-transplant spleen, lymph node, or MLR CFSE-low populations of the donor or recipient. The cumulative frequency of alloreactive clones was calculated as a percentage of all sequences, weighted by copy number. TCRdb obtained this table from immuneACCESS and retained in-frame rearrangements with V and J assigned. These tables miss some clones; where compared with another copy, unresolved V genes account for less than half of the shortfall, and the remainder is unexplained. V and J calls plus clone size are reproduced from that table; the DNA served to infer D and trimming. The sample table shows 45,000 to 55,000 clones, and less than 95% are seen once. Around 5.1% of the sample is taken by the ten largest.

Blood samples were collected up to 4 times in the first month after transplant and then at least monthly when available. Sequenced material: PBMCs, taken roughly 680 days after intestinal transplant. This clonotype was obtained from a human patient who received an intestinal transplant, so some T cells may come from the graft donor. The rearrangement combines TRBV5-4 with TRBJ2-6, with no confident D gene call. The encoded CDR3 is CASSLFSGANVLTF. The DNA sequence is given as TGTGCCAGCAGCTTGTTTTCTGGGGCCAACGTCCTGACTTTC.